The source of this T cell receptor beta chain is a study of healthy donors' naive CD4 and CD8 T cells. TCR libraries were built from about 500 ng of total RNA by linear amplification. TCRdb independently ran MiXCR on the reads; one entry per CDR3 protein. The sample consists of around 180,000 distinct CDR3 sequences, 65% to 80% of them appearing once. This CDR3 comprises 17 residues. Germline CDR1 and CDR2: MDHEN and SYDVKM. Deletions cut 9 bases from V and 0 bases from J, with 18 bases between. This rearrangement joins TRBV28 to TRBJ2-6, with D perhaps matching TRBD1 (6 bases). The source of this sequence is a pool of human donors in good health; the sample pools cells from several healthy donors. The sample was naive CD4+ and CD8+ T cells sorted from blood, pooled from several donors. CDR3 amino acids: CASRETGSTSGANVLTF. The CDR3 DNA follows: TGTGCCAGTAGGGAGACAGGAAGTACCTCTGGGGCCAACGTCCTGACTTTC.